The subject of this entry is one TCR beta chain. Data came from immunoSEQ multiplex PCR; TCRdb stores just in-frame clones and leaves some out. The sample has about 25,000 clones, about nine tenths seen once. This sample was included in a study of untreated major depressive disorder. Sequencing was done on a sample of CD4+ T cells from PBMCs. This clonotype was obtained from a woman between 25 and 40 years old with major depressive disorder.

The CDR3 DNA follows: TGCGCCAGCAGCGCTCGGATCCAAGAGACCCAGTACTTC. Encoded protein: CASSARIQETQYF. V and J are TRBV5-1 and TRBJ2-5; D uncertain. Trimming stripped 4 bases from V and 1 base from J, with 8 bases between. CDR1 SGHRS and CDR2 YFSETQ come from the germline V gene. This CDR3 region has 13 residues.